The clone carrying this T cell receptor (beta chain) turned up a few times. Its antigen is as yet unknown. The entry originates in a study of cytomegalovirus exposure and HLA in healthy donors. Study observations and caveats: The study listed 150 to 200 cytomegalovirus-associated TCR beta chains. It was shown in a later analysis that HLA-associated TCR beta chains were more clonally expanded than other, equally common chains. In all likelihood, a cluster of highly shared sequence variants was a sequencing artifact.

13 Jbeta primers and 60 Vbeta primers were used for the PCR. Generated by immunoSEQ multiplex PCR, the TCRdb table keeps only in-frame clones and is missing some. The sample shows over 100,000 clones, roughly three fifths of them seen only once. Germline CDR1 MNHNS, CDR2 SASEGT. V shed 1 base and J shed 4 bases, with 17 bases lying between them. The CDR3 spans 17 residues. What was sequenced was PBMCs. This chain joins TRBV6-1 and TRBJ2-1; D is possibly TRBD1 (5 bases). This receptor was identified in a man between 18 and 35 years old in good health and CMV-seronegative. CDR3 coding DNA: TGTGCCAGCAGTGAAGATAGGGGAAGAAGGGTATACAATGAGCAGTTCTTC. Amino acids: CASSEDRGRRVYNEQFF.